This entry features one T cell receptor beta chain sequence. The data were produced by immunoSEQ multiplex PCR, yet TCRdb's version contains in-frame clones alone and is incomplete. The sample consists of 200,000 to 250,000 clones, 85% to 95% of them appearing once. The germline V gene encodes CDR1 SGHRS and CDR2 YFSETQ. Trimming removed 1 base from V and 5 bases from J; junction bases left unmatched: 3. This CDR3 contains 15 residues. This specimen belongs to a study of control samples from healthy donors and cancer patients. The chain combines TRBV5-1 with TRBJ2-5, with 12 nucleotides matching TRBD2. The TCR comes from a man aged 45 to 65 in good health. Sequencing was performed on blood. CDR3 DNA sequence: TGCGCCAGCAGCTTGACTCTAGCGGGGGGGGAGACCCAGTACTTC. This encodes CASSLTLAGGETQYF.